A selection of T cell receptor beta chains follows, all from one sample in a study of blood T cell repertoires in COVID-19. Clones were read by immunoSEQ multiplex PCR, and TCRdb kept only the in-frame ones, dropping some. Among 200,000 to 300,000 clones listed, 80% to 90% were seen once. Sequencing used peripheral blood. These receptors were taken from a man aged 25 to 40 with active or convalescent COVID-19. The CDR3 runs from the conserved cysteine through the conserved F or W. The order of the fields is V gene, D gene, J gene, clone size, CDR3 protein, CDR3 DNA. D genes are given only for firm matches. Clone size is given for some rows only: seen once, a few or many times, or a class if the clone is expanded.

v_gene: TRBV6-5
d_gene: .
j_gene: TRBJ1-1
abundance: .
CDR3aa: CASSYSRNRVGAFF
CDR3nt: TGTGCCAGCAGTTACTCGAGAAATCGGGTTGGAGCTTTCTTT

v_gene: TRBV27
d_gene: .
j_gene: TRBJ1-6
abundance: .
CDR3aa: CASSTGSSYNSPLHF
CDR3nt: TGTGCCAGCAGCACAGGGAGCTCCTATAATTCACCCCTCCACTTT

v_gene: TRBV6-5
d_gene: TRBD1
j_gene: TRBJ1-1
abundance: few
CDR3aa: CASRTGDTEAFF
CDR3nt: TGTGCCAGCAGGACAGGGGACACTGAAGCTTTCTTT

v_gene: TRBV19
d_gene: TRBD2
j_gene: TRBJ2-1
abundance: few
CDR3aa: CASSRSGGPEYNEQFF
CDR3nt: TGTGCCAGTAGTCGGAGCGGGGGACCCGAGTACAATGAGCAGTTCTTC

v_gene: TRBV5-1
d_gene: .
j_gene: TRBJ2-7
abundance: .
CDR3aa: CASSSEVHEQYF
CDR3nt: TGCGCCAGCAGCTCCGAGGTGCACGAGCAGTACTTC

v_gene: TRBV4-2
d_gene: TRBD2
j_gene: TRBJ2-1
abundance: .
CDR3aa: CASSHIRGGQGNRNEQFF
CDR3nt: TGTGCCAGCAGCCACATTCGGGGGGGCCAAGGGAACAGAAATGAGCAGTTCTTC

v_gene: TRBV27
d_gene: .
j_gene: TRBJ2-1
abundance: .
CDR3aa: CASSLFPGQGINEQFF
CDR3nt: TGTGCCAGCAGTTTATTCCCTGGGCAGGGCATCAATGAGCAGTTCTTC

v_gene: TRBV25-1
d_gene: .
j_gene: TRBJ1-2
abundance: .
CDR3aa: CASSEAGGTYGYTF
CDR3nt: TGTGCCAGCAGTGAAGCGGGGGGGACTTACGGCTACACCTTC

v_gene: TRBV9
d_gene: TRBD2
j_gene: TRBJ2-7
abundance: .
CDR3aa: CASSALAGGAFDEQYF
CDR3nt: TGTGCCAGCAGCGCCTTAGCGGGGGGGGCCTTCGATGAGCAGTACTTC

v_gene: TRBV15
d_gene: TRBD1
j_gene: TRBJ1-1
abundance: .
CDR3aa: CATSSGQAGVAFF
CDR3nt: TGTGCCACCAGCAGTGGACAGGCCGGTGTAGCTTTCTTT

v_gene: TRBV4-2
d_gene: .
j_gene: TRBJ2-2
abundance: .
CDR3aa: CASSQDIRAGQNTGELFF
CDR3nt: TGTGCCAGCAGCCAAGATATCCGCGCAGGACAGAACACCGGGGAGCTGTTTTTT

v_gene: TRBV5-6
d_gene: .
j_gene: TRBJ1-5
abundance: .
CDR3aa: CASSFQGNQPQHF
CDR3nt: TGTGCCAGCAGCTTTCAGGGGAATCAGCCCCAGCATTTT

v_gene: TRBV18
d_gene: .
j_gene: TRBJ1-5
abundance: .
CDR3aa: CASSPRAPQHF
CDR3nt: TGTGCCAGCTCACCACGGGCACCCCAGCATTTT

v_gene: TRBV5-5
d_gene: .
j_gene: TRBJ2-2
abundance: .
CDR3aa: CASSLGWARGELFF
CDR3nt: TGTGCCAGCAGCTTGGGGTGGGCGCGAGGGGAGCTGTTTTTT

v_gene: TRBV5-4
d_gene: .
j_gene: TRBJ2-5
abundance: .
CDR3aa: CASSLGTEYQETQYF
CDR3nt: TGTGCCAGCAGCTTGGGGACAGAGTACCAAGAGACCCAGTACTTC

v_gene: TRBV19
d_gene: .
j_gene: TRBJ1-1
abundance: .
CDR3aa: CASSIGRVNTEAFF
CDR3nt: TGTGCCAGTAGTATTGGGAGAGTGAACACTGAAGCTTTCTTT

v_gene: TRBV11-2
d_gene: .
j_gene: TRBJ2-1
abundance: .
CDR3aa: CASSLDPTRQFF
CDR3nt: TGTGCCAGCAGCTTAGATCCCACGAGGCAGTTCTTC

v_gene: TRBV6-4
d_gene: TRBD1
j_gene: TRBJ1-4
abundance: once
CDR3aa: CASRGRQGEFGTNEKLFF
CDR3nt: TGTGCCAGCAGGGGCCGGCAGGGGGAGTTCGGAACTAATGAAAAACTGTTTTTT

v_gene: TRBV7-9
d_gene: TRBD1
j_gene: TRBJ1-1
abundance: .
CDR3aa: CASSLGIQGGAGNFRAFF
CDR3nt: TGTGCCAGCAGCTTAGGGATACAGGGGGGCGCGGGTAATTTCAGGGCTTTCTTT

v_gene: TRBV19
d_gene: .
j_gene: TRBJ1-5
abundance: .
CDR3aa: CASRPRFLVDRDSSFGLPQHF
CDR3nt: TGTGCCAGTAGACCCCGGTTTTTGGTGGACCGGGACTCGAGTTTTGGATTGCCCCAGCATTTT

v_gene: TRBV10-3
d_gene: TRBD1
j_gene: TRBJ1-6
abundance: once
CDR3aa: CAISESTRTGWDNSPLHF
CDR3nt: TGTGCCATCAGTGAGTCGACGCGGACAGGGTGGGACAATTCACCCCTCCACTTT

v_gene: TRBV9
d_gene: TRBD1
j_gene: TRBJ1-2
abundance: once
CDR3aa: CASSVTGTGGYGYTF
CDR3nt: TGTGCCAGCAGCGTAACTGGGACAGGGGGGTATGGCTACACCTTC

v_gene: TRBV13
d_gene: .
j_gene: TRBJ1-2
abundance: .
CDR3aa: CASSDQGNYGYTF
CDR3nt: TGTGCCAGCAGCGATCAGGGGAACTATGGCTACACCTTC

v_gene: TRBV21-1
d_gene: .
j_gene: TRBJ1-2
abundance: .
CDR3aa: CASSKEEQKTTLYGYTF
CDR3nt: TGTGCCAGCAGCAAAGAGGAACAGAAGACGACCCTCTATGGCTACACCTTC

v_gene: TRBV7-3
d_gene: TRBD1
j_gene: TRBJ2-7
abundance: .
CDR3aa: CASSPRQGSYEQYF
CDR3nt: TGTGCCAGCAGCCCACGACAGGGGAGCTACGAGCAGTACTTC

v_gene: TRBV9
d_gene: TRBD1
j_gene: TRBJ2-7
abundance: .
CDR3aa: CASSVGTGGSEQYF
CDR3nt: TGTGCCAGCAGCGTAGGAACAGGGGGTTCAGAGCAGTACTTC

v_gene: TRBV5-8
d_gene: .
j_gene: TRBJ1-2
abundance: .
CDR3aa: CASSLSGGYGYTF
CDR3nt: TGTGCCAGCAGCCTCTCGGGAGGGTATGGCTACACCTTC

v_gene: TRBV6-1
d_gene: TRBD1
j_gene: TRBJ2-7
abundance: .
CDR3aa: CASSEIGGRAGEQYF
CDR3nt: TGTGCCAGCAGTGAAATAGGGGGCCGAGCCGGGGAGCAGTACTTC

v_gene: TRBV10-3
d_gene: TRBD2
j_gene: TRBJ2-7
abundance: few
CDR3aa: CAISESLAGRNSYEQYF
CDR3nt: TGTGCCATCAGTGAGTCGCTAGCGGGACGAAACTCCTACGAGCAGTACTTC

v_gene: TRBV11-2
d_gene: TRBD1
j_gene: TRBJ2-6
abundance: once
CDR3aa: CASSQVPGQGASGANVLTF
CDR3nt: TGTGCCAGCAGCCAGGTCCCGGGACAGGGGGCTTCTGGGGCCAACGTCCTGACTTTC

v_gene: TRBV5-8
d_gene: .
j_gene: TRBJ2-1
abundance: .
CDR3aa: CASSLVKFSGSSYNEQFF
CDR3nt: TGTGCCAGCAGCTTGGTCAAGTTTTCGGGGAGCTCCTACAATGAGCAGTTCTTC

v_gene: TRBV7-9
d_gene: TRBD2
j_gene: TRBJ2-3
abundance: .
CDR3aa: CASSPRRLAGARDTQYF
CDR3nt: TGTGCCAGCAGCCCACGCCGACTAGCGGGGGCCCGAGATACGCAGTATTTT

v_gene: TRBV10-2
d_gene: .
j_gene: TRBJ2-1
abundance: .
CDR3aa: CASRRLAGSYNEQFF
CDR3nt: TGCGCCAGCAGAAGGTTAGCTGGTTCCTACAATGAGCAGTTCTTC

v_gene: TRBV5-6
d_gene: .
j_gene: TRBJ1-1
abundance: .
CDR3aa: CASSGAPTGTEAFF
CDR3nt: TGTGCCAGCAGCGGGGCCCCGACGGGCACTGAAGCTTTCTTT

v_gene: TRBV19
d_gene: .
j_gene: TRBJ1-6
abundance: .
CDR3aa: CAPPGGSGRDSPLHF
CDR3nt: TGTGCCCCCCCCGGGGGAAGTGGTAGGGATTCACCCCTCCACTTT

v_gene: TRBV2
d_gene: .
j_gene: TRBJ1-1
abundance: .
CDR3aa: CASSESQGNTEAFF
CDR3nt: TGTGCCAGCAGTGAAAGTCAGGGGAACACTGAAGCTTTCTTT

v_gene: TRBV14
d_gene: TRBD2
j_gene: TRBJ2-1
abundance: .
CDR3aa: CASSHNLAGGRQQFF
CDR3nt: TGTGCCAGCAGCCACAATCTAGCGGGGGGTCGCCAGCAGTTCTTC

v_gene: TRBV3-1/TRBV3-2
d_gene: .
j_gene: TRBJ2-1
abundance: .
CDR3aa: CASSPHPDGKQFF
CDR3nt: TGTGCCAGCAGCCCTCACCCGGACGGGAAGCAGTTCTTC

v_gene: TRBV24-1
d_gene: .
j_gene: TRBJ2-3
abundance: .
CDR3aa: CATGSGLEDSAGNTDTQYF
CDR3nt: TGTGCCACCGGTTCAGGTTTGGAAGATTCGGCGGGGAACACAGATACGCAGTATTTT

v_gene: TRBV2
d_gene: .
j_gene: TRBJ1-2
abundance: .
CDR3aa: CASRPDYGYTF
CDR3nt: TGTGCCAGCAGACCAGACTATGGCTACACCTTC